This entry lists 31 T cell receptor beta chains sequenced from one sample in a study of T cells after yellow fever vaccination. Each CDR3 protein is one row after TCRdb ran MiXCR on the 5' RACE reads. Here the sample spans 230,000 or so distinct CDR3 sequences, about 3.7% being singletons. The sequences come from PBMCs, collected 15 days after the yellow fever booster vaccination. The receptors originated from a man aged 18 to 30 who received the YFV17D yellow fever vaccine.

This clonotype showed up many times. The chain combines TRBV20-1 with TRBJ2-1; 7 bases line up with TRBD2. Per germline, CDR1 DFQATT and CDR2 SNEGSKA (reference sequence). The CDR3 is 16 amino acids. V trimming: 6 bases; J trimming: 2 bases; junction bases outside the gene matches: 13. The CDR3 loop is CSARGEGGVPYNEQFF. The CDR3 region has the DNA TGCAGTGCCCGCGGGGAGGGAGGAGTCCCCTACAATGAGCAGTTCTTC.

This clonotype was counted many times. The chain recombines TRBV11-1 with TRBJ2-2; D gene ambiguous. V was trimmed by 2 bases and J by 5 bases, leaving 6 bases between them. Germline lookup yields CDR1 SGHAT and CDR2 FQDESV (reference sequence). The CDR3 consists of 13 residues. CDR3 sequence reads: CASSLYETGELFF. In DNA form, the CDR3 reads TGTGCCAGCAGCTTATACGAAACCGGGGAGCTGTTTTTT. Full variable domain (outside the CDR3, taken from reference TRBV11-1 and TRBJ2-2): EAEVAQSPRYKITEKSQAVAFWCDPISGHATLYWYRQILGQGPELLVQFQDESVVDDSQLPKDRFSAERLKGVDSTLKIQPAELGDSAMYLCASSLYETGELFFGEGSRLTVL.

The table lists this clonotype with many counts. The genes are TRBV12-3 or TRBV12-4 and TRBJ1-2, with TRBD1 identical over 7 bases. The ends lost 5 bases at V and 4 bases at J; junction bases unmatched: 1. The CDR3 contains 12 residues. In nucleotides, the CDR3 is TGTGCCAGCAGTAACAGGGGCTATGGCTACACCTTC. Its protein product is CASSNRGYGYTF.

This clonotype was counted at least ten times. V gene TRBV11-2 combines with J gene TRBJ2-7, with unresolved D. The germline CDR1 and CDR2 sequences are SGHAT and FQNNGV. There are 12 residues in the CDR3. Deletions cut 2 bases from V and 5 bases from J, with 7 bases between. The CDR3 nucleotides read TGTGCCAGCAGCTTATGGAGCCACGAGCAGTACTTC. Encoded protein: CASSLWSHEQYF.

This clonotype was recorded many times. The gene calls are TRBV20-1 and TRBJ2-7, with TRBD2 as a possible D gene (5 bases). V shed 6 bases and J shed 4 bases, with 16 bases lying between them. The germline V gene encodes CDR1 DFQATT and CDR2 SNEGSKA (reference sequence). This CDR3 comprises 13 residues. The CDR3 sequence: CSARPRGVYEQYV. CDR3 in DNA: TGCAGTGCAAGACCTCGGGGAGTTTACGAGCAGTACGTC.

This clonotype was observed at least ten times. The rearrangement links TRBV5-5 to TRBJ2-7; the match to TRBD1 covers 8 bases. Germline V gene sequence: CDR1 SGHKS, CDR2 YYEKEE (reference sequence). The CDR3 is 17 amino acids. The trim removed 4 bases at V and 3 bases at J, leaving 15 bases unmatched. CDR3 region: CASSLQGQEFFDYEQYV. The CDR3 DNA is TGTGCCAGCAGCCTGCAGGGACAGGAGTTCTTTGACTACGAGCAGTACGTC.

Ten or more counts support this clonotype. V usage is TRBV7-9 and J usage is TRBJ1-4, with D uncertain. CDR1 and CDR2 from the germline V gene are SEHNR and FQNEAQ (reference sequence). The V end was cut by 3 bases, the J end by 8 bases, with 10 bases between. This CDR3 is 13 amino acids long. DNA of the CDR3: TGTGCCAGCAGCTTGTCCGGTTCCGAAAAACTGTTTTTT. Amino acid sequence: CASSLSGSEKLFF.

In its sample, this clonotype was seen many times. The DNA of the CDR3 is TGTGCCAGCAGCTTCTGGCTAGCGGGCACAGATACGCAGTATTTT. It codes for CASSFWLAGTDTQYF. The chain links TRBV5-4 to TRBJ2-3, with 7 bases aligning to TRBD2. CDR3 length equals 15 residues. The germline V gene has CDR1 SGHNT and CDR2 YYREEE (reference sequence). The V gene end was trimmed by 2 bases and the J gene end by 1 base; junction bases not matched to a gene: 4.

This clonotype was counted ten times or more. The chain is built from TRBV6-6 and TRBJ2-5; TRBD1 might be the D (6 bases). The germline CDR1 and CDR2 sequences are MNHNY and SVGAGI (reference sequence). CDR3 size: 13 residues. V was shortened by 5 bases and J by 4 bases, with 11 bases between the two germline ends. In DNA, the CDR3 is TGTGCCAGCAGTCAGGGGCCAGCAGAGACCCAGTACTTC. Its protein product is CASSQGPAETQYF.

Many counts were recorded for this clonotype. The chain carries TRBV6-1 and TRBJ1-3; no clear D. The CDR3 is 14 amino acids. Germline V gene data show CDR1 as MNHNS and CDR2 as SASEGT. Trimming removed 2 bases from V and 0 bases from J, with 5 bases in between. The CDR3: CASSEQLSGNTIYF. The CDR3 region has the DNA TGTGCCAGCAGTGAACAGCTCTCTGGAAACACCATATATTTT.

The chain couples TRBV28 to TRBJ2-7; 10 bases fit TRBD2. J gave up 4 bases and V 4 bases, and 10 bases lay outside the gene matches. From germline, CDR1 is MDHEN and CDR2 SYDVKM. The CDR3 runs 16 residues. The CDR3 is CASSSGTSDETYEQYV. CDR3 coding DNA: TGTGCCAGCAGTTCGGGGACTAGCGACGAAACTTACGAGCAGTACGTC.

This clonotype has a count of ten or more. The chain links TRBV28 to TRBJ2-1; 10 bases are shared with TRBD2. Germline CDR1 MDHEN, CDR2 SYDVKM. This CDR3 has 17 amino acids. Germline trimming cut 6 bases from V and 0 bases from J; bases unmatched to any gene: 8. This CDR3 reads CASSEGLAVSSYNEQFF. CDR3 nucleotides: TGTGCCAGCAGCGAAGGACTAGCGGTAAGCTCCTACAATGAGCAGTTCTTC.

This clonotype appeared many times. The J gene is TRBJ2-5, the V gene TRBV20-1, with D unclear. This CDR3 comprises 15 residues. V lost 5 bases to trimming and J lost 0 bases, with 16 bases between them. The V gene's germline CDR1 is DFQATT and CDR2 SNEGSKA (reference sequence). CDR3 coding DNA: TGCAGTGCTGACGAAAAGAGGCGATACCAAGAGACCCAGTACTTC. This encodes CSADEKRRYQETQYF.

This clonotype came up many times. This chain links TRBV20-1 with TRBJ2-3; 9 nucleotides agree with TRBD1. This CDR3 has 14 residues. Germline V CDR1 and CDR2: DFQATT, SNEGSKA (reference sequence). The J segment lost 6 bases and the V segment lost 0 bases, leaving 4 bases of the junction unmatched. In DNA, the CDR3 is TGCAGTGCTAGAGATTCACAGGGGGCGGATACGCAGTATTTT. Protein sequence: CSARDSQGADTQYF.

This clonotype appeared many times. The chain is built from TRBV3-1 and TRBJ2-1, with D maybe TRBD1 (6 bases). The germline V gene has CDR1 LGHDT and CDR2 YNNKEL (reference sequence). This CDR3 contains 13 residues. The V gene lost 5 bases and the J gene lost 7 bases, with 12 bases spanning the gap. This CDR3 is CASSSLQGNEQFF. The DNA for the CDR3 is TGTGCCAGCAGCAGCCTTCAGGGGAATGAGCAGTTCTTC.

This clonotype appeared many times. The chain joins TRBV7-2 to TRBJ1-1; tentative D call: TRBD1 (5 bases). CDR3 length: 15 amino acids. V dropped 5 bases and J dropped 1 base, with 14 bases sitting between them. Germline CDR1 reads SGHTA; CDR2 reads FQGNSA. In DNA, the CDR3 is TGTGCCAGCAGCCTTACCGGGACTGCGAACACTGAAGCTTTCTTT. Its protein is CASSLTGTANTEAFF. The whole variable domain, filled in from reference TRBV7-2 and TRBJ1-1, reads GAGVSQSPSNKVTEKGKDVELRCDPISGHTALYWYRQSLGQGLEFLIYFQGNSAPDKSGLPSDRFSAERTGGSVSTLTIQRTQQEDSAVYLCASSLTGTANTEAFFGQGTRLTVV.

In this sample, this clonotype turned up many times. CDR3 residues: CASRQAHQETQYF. DNA of the CDR3: TGTGCCAGCAGGCAGGCTCACCAAGAGACCCAGTACTTC. V is TRBV12-3 or TRBV12-4 and J is TRBJ2-5; D unclear. Trimming removed 6 bases at V and 0 bases at J, with 8 bases between. The CDR3 runs to 13 residues.

This clonotype was seen ten or more times. The V call is TRBV29-1, the J call TRBJ2-7; D possibly matches TRBD1 or TRBD2 (6 bases each). V was shortened by 3 bases and J by 6 bases, with 12 bases between the two germline ends. The CDR3 has 12 residues. The germline V gene encodes CDR1 SQVTM and CDR2 ANQGSEA. CDR3: CSVDGGPGEQYF. The CDR3 region has the DNA TGCAGCGTTGATGGGGGGCCGGGCGAGCAGTACTTC.

This clonotype came up many times. This sequence joins TRBV20-1 and TRBJ2-5, with 7 bases fitting TRBD1. Germline CDR1 and CDR2: DFQATT and SNEGSKA (reference sequence). Germline trimming cut 3 bases from V and 5 bases from J; bases unmatched to any gene: 3. The CDR3 has 12 amino acids. In DNA form, the CDR3 reads TGCAGTGCTAGGACAGGGTCTGAGACCCAGTACTTC. Translated, it gives CSARTGSETQYF.

Notes on this clonotype: A read error may explain this, as a much larger clone is one base away. The chain uses TRBV7-3 and TRBJ2-4, with D unresolved. Germline assignment: CDR1 SGHTA and CDR2 FQGTGA. CDR3 length: 13 amino acids. V lost 2 bases to trimming and J lost 8 bases, with 10 bases between them. CDR3 DNA sequence: TGTGCCAGCAGCTTAGGGCATGGGCACATTCAGTACTTC. Translated, it gives CASSLGHGHIQYF.

This clonotype was recorded at least ten times. V gene TRBV7-3 combines with J gene TRBJ2-4, with 7 nucleotides matching TRBD2. Germline V gene lookup returns CDR1 SGHTA and CDR2 FQGTGA. J was trimmed by 9 bases and V by 0 bases; bases with no gene match: 2. The CDR3 runs to 13 residues. CDR3 sequence: CASSLTGEGIQYF. Written as DNA, the CDR3 is TGTGCCAGCAGCTTAACCGGGGAGGGCATTCAGTACTTC.

This clonotype was observed at least ten times. The chain is built from TRBV5-1 and TRBJ2-7; 10 bases match TRBD2. The germline V gene encodes CDR1 SGHRS and CDR2 YFSETQ. Trimming took 0 bases from V and 4 from J; bases not matched to a gene: 4. CDR3 size: 15 residues. In nucleotides, the CDR3 is TGCGCCAGCAGCTTGGATGGGACTAGCGCATACGAGCAGTACTTC. This encodes CASSLDGTSAYEQYF.

This clonotype was observed at least ten times. V and J are TRBV7-9 and TRBJ2-5; D unresolved. The CDR3 spans 15 residues. Germline assignment: CDR1 SEHNR and CDR2 FQNEAQ (reference sequence). V gave up 5 bases and J gave up 0 bases, with 13 bases separating them. As DNA, the CDR3 is TGTGCCAGCAGCCCTCGGTCATCGTACCAAGAGACCCAGTACTTC. This encodes CASSPRSSYQETQYF.

This clonotype came up many times. This chain connects TRBV6-2 or TRBV6-3 to TRBJ2-7; D is uncertain. Looked up from germline, CDR1 is MNHEY and CDR2 is SVGEGT. The CDR3 length is 14 residues. V lost 10 bases to trimming and J lost 0 bases, with 16 bases between them. Here the CDR3 reads CATVGQDNSYEQYF. CDR3 nucleotide sequence: TGTGCCACCGTCGGGCAAGACAACTCCTACGAGCAGTACTTC.

This clonotype appeared many times. The chain is built from TRBV27 and TRBJ1-5; D is ambiguous. This CDR3 is 13 amino acids long. The V gene lost 2 bases and the J gene lost 6 bases, with 8 bases spanning the gap. From germline, CDR1 is MNHEY and CDR2 SMNVEV (reference sequence). CDR3 DNA sequence: TGTGCCAGCAGTTTAGATGTGGGTCAGCCCCAGCATTTT. This codes for CASSLDVGQPQHF.

Ten or more counts support this clonotype. The V gene is TRBV28, the J gene TRBJ2-6; 7 bases align to TRBD1. Germline V gene sequence: CDR1 MDHEN, CDR2 SYDVKM. This CDR3 region has 17 residues. V was clipped by 4 bases and J by 0 bases; unmatched bases: 6. CDR3 sequence reads: CASSSLGQLSGANVLTF. The CDR3 DNA is TGTGCCAGCAGTTCCTTGGGACAGCTCTCTGGGGCCAACGTCCTGACTTTC. Using reference TRBV28 and TRBJ2-6 for the parts outside the CDR3, the full variable domain is DVKVTQSSRYLVKRTGEKVFLECVQDMDHENMFWYRQDPGLGLRLIYFSYDVKMKEKGDIPEGYSVSREKKERFSLILESASTNQTSMYLCASSSLGQLSGANVLTFGAGSRLTVL.

This clonotype turned up a few times. The V gene is TRBV20-1, the J gene TRBJ1-4; the D is unclear. The CDR3 consists of 15 residues. Trimming left V 1 base short and J 3 bases short, with 12 bases between. Germline V lookup: CDR1 DFQATT, CDR2 SNEGSKA (reference sequence). CDR3 amino acids: CSARVASAANEKLFF. The CDR3 DNA follows: TGCAGTGCTAGAGTGGCGTCAGCAGCTAATGAAAAACTGTTTTTT.

This clonotype was seen many times. This rearrangement joins TRBV3-1 to TRBJ2-5, with D maybe TRBD2 (6 bases). The germline CDR1 and CDR2 sequences are LGHDT and YNNKEL (reference sequence). V gave up 9 bases and J gave up 6 bases, with 23 bases separating them. The CDR3 contains 15 residues. DNA for the CDR3: TGTGCCAGGGAGAGCATGGAGGGGCTTAATAAGACCCAGTACTTC. As protein: CARESMEGLNKTQYF.

This clonotype has ten or more counts. The chain links TRBV25-1 to TRBJ1-6; 7 positions agree with TRBD1. The CDR3 has 16 residues. The junction had 7 bases not matched to a gene; V was cut back by 4 bases and J by 4 bases. Germline CDR1 is MGHDK and CDR2 is SYGVNS. This CDR3 is CASSGPTGIYNSPLHF. In DNA form, the CDR3 reads TGTGCCAGCAGTGGACCGACAGGGATATATAATTCACCCCTCCACTTT.

This clonotype was seen at least ten times. The CDR3 nucleotides are TGTGCCAGCAGCCACGAGACAAACACTGAAGCTTTCTTT. Translating gives CASSHETNTEAFF. The chain carries TRBV5-5 and TRBJ1-1; D call uncertain. V lost 4 bases and J 2 bases, leaving 9 bases between the germline ends. CDR3 size: 13 residues. Germline V gene sequence: CDR1 SGHKS, CDR2 YYEKEE (reference sequence).

This clonotype was counted ten times or more. The genes are TRBV7-3 and TRBJ2-5, with 8 nucleotides matching TRBD1. Losses at the gene ends were 2 bases for V and 4 bases for J; bases not matched to a gene: 6. CDR3 size: 15 residues. Germline V lookup: CDR1 SGHTA, CDR2 FQGTGA. The CDR3 DNA is TGTGCCAGCAGCTTAGGGGCAGGGGGCCGAGAGACCCAGTACTTC. It codes for CASSLGAGGRETQYF.